One sample yielded the 18 T cell receptor beta chains listed below, sequenced in a study of tumor and adjacent non-tumor tissue in lung cancer. RNA was extracted from bulk tissue without any cell sorting. TCRbeta libraries were built with three rounds of nested PCR, modified from ARM-PCR. TCRdb passed the multiplex PCR reads through MiXCR, listing each CDR3 protein once. The sample lists around 99,000 distinct CDR3 sequences, roughly 80% occurring once. Sequencing was performed on lung tumor tissue. The origin of the receptors is a woman aged 60-70 years with non-small cell lung cancer.

Turning to this clonotype: The junction departs from the called germline gene at one end, perhaps through a read error. The chain joins TRBV6-2 or TRBV6-3 to TRBJ2-3; no reliable D call. Looked up from germline, CDR1 is MNHEY and CDR2 is SVGEGT. The CDR3 spans 14 residues. The CDR3 spells CASSHGDSTDTRYF. The CDR3 DNA reads TGTGCCAGCAGTCACGGCGACTCCACAGATACGCGGTATTTT.

In the case of this clonotype: A junction boundary mismatches the germline segment, possibly from a read error. V gene TRBV28 combines with J gene TRBJ1-5, with D unresolved. Per germline, CDR1 MDHEN and CDR2 SYDVKM. The CDR3 runs 14 residues. CDR3 nucleotides: TGTACCAGCAGATCCCGGTCGTTCAATCAGCCCCAGCATTTT. It is translated as CTSRSRSFNQPQHF.

About this clonotype itself: A junction boundary mismatches the germline segment, possibly from a read error. The chain combines TRBV12-3 or TRBV12-4 with TRBJ2-5; D possibly corresponds to TRBD1 (5 bases). This CDR3 is 14 amino acids long. The CDR3 DNA reads as TGTGTCAGCAGTCTAGGGCAGGGTATGGAGACCCAGTACTTC. Amino acids: CVSSLGQGMETQYF.

A remark on this clonotype: The junction does not match germline at one end; this may be a read error. The V call is TRBV11-2, the J call TRBJ2-1; TRBD1 is a possible D gene (6 bases). The CDR3 sequence is 15 residues long. The germline V gene encodes CDR1 SGHAT and CDR2 FQNNGV. The CDR3 sequence is CTSSSRDNSYNEQFF. For the CDR3, the DNA is TGTACCAGCAGCTCACGGGACAACTCCTACAATGAGCAGTTCTTC.

On this clonotype: One end of the junction fails to match germline, which may point to a read error. The genes are TRBV4-3 and TRBJ2-7; 7 nucleotides align to TRBD1. The CDR3 totals 15 residues. The germline gives CDR1 LGHNA, CDR2 YSLEER. The CDR3 region is CVSSPRGTERYEQYF. In nucleotides, the CDR3 is TGCGTCAGCAGCCCGAGGGGGACAGAACGGTACGAGCAGTACTTC.

This chain joins TRBV20-1 and TRBJ2-1; D not resolved. Germline assignment: CDR1 DFQATT and CDR2 SNEGSKA (reference sequence). This CDR3 contains 13 residues. Trimming removed 7 bases at V and 7 bases at J, with 17 bases between. This chain's CDR3 is CSVKGYALNEQFF. CDR3 sequence (DNA): TGCAGTGTTAAAGGTTACGCGTTGAATGAGCAGTTCTTC.

Regarding this clonotype: The junction and the germline gene differ at one end; a read error may be behind it. The CDR3 protein is CASILVGGSYNEQLF. The CDR3 region has the DNA TGTGCCAGCATTTTAGTCGGGGGGAGTTACAATGAGCAGTTATTC. The chain combines TRBV6-1 with TRBJ2-1, with TRBD2 identical over 7 bases. Germline lookup yields CDR1 MNHNS and CDR2 SASEGT. The CDR3 is 15 residues long.

Details on this clonotype: The CDR3 ends on some other residue instead of the conserved phenylalanine or tryptophan, so this is likely a read error. The CDR3 coding sequence is TGTACCAGCAGCTCCACAGGGACAGGGGACGGGACCCAGTACCTC. The encoded protein is CTSSSTGTGDGTQYL. This chain connects TRBV11-2 to TRBJ2-5, with 10 nucleotides matching TRBD1. Germline lookup yields CDR1 SGHAT and CDR2 FQNNGV. The CDR3 totals 15 residues.

Concerning this clonotype itself: Since no conserved phenylalanine or tryptophan closes the CDR3, a read error is the likely cause. The rearrangement joins TRBV20-1 to TRBJ2-3; the D gene is possibly TRBD1 (5 bases). Germline V lookup: CDR1 DFQATT, CDR2 SNEGSKA (reference sequence). The germline V and J ends were trimmed by 4 bases and 6 bases, with 14 bases remaining between them. The CDR3 is made up of 13 amino acids. CDR3 sequence: CSATVQAGDTQYS. CDR3 bases: TGCAGTGCTACTGTACAGGCAGGCGATACGCAGTATTCT.

To note about this clonotype: Germline is not matched at one junction end, which may reflect a read error. The chain is built from TRBV11-3 and TRBJ2-6; 9 nucleotides match TRBD1. The germline V gene has CDR1 SGHNT and CDR2 YENEEA. CDR3 length: 18 amino acids. The CDR3 is CASRPGQGHQTGPNILTF. DNA of the CDR3: TGTGCGAGCAGACCGGGACAGGGTCATCAAACTGGGCCCAACATCCTGACTTTC.

This chain connects TRBV11-2 to TRBJ2-1; D perhaps matches TRBD2 (6 bases). The ends were cut back, 5 bases at V and 10 bases at J, with 21 bases in the middle. Per the germline V gene, CDR1 is SGHAT and CDR2 is FQNNGV. This CDR3 is 15 amino acids long. The CDR3 region is CASSKTGTVGSEQFF. The CDR3 coding sequence is TGTGCCAGCAGCAAAACTGGGACGGTCGGGAGCGAGCAGTTCTTC. The whole variable domain, filled in from reference TRBV11-2 and TRBJ2-1, reads EAGVAQSPRYKIIEKRQSVAFWCNPISGHATLYWYQQILGQGPKLLIQFQNNGVVDDSQLPKDRFSAERLKGVDSTLKIQPAKLEDSAVYLCASSKTGTVGSEQFFGPGTRLTVL.

This clonotype appeared once. At one end the junction does not follow the germline gene, possibly because of a read error. This chain connects TRBV11-3 to TRBJ2-5; D is possibly TRBD1 (5 bases). This CDR3 is built from 16 residues. Germline CDR1 reads SGHNT; CDR2 reads YENEEA. The CDR3 sequence: CSSSLDLDTTGETQYF. In DNA form, the CDR3 reads TGTTCCAGTAGCTTAGACCTGGATACAACAGGAGAGACCCAGTACTTC.

Details on this clonotype: Sequence at one end of the junction differs from germline and may be a read error. The chain links TRBV4-3 to TRBJ2-6; 13 bases line up with TRBD2. CDR1 is LGHNA and CDR2 is YSLEER in the germline V gene. The CDR3 spans 19 residues. Here the CDR3 reads CVSSQAATSGRTRANLLTF. The CDR3 DNA is TGCGTCAGCAGCCAAGCCGCGACTAGCGGGAGGACTAGGGCCAACCTCCTGACTTTC.

In regard to this clonotype: This may be a read error, as it is one base from a much larger clone. The gene calls are TRBV28 and TRBJ2-1, with D perhaps TRBD2 (5 bases). The CDR3 sequence is 15 residues long. Trimming removed 3 bases from V and 8 bases from J, with 17 bases in between. Germline CDR1 reads MDHEN; CDR2 reads SYDVKM. The CDR3 sequence: CASSFIVGSRYEQFF. The CDR3 nucleotides read TGTGCCAGCAGTTTTATTGTAGGGAGTCGGTATGAGCAGTTCTTC.

With regard to this clonotype: The CDR3 carries no conserved terminal phenylalanine or tryptophan, so it likely arises from a read error. The genes are TRBV29-1 and TRBJ2-1, with D hard to call. Germline V gene sequence: CDR1 SQVTM, CDR2 ANQGSEA. This CDR3 is built from 9 residues. The CDR3 sequence: CNVGNEQFL. The DNA for the CDR3 is TGCAATGTTGGGAATGAGCAGTTCTTA.

Note on this clonotype: Its ends do not fully match the called genes, so a read error is possible. This rearrangement joins TRBV12-3 or TRBV12-4 to TRBJ2-2; D is possibly TRBD2 (6 bases). This CDR3 spans 16 amino acids. The CDR3 spells CASRTRDGSKTGELFF. DNA of the CDR3: TGTGCCAGCAGAACGCGGGACGGTTCGAAGACCGGGGAGCTGTTTTTT.

The chain recombines TRBV6-5 with TRBJ2-7, with TRBD2 matching over 9 bases. V shed 5 bases and J 4 bases; nucleotides not matched to a gene: 9. CDR3 length: 15 amino acids. Germline assignment: CDR1 MNHEY and CDR2 SVGAGI. The CDR3 DNA follows: TGTGCCAGCAGTCGCACAACTAGCGGGCGTTACGAGCAGTACTTC. Translating it yields CASSRTTSGRYEQYF.

On this clonotype itself: A much larger clone lies a single base off, so this may be a read error. The chain is built from TRBV7-9 and TRBJ2-7; D remains unclear. CDR1 is SEHNR, CDR2 FQNEAQ, per germline (reference sequence). This CDR3 contains 14 residues. The CDR3 DNA follows: TGTGCCAGCAGTTTTAGCTCCGGAACCTACAAGCAGTACTTC. Residues: CASSFSSGTYKQYF.